The clone carrying this T cell receptor beta chain was found once. Symptom resolution, clearance, or two negative PCRs marked donors in Cohort 3 as recovered. Germline CDR1 reads MDHEN; CDR2 reads SYDVKM. This CDR3 contains 15 residues. The J segment lost 0 bases and the V segment lost 1 base, leaving 3 bases of the junction unmatched. These data originate in a study of blood T cell repertoires in COVID-19. Study background: From T cells, B-cell-depleted T cells, or PBMCs came the material, which was cDNA or gDNA.

Some clones are missing from TCRdb's copy, which holds only in-frame ones; the method was immunoSEQ multiplex PCR. The table has roughly 310,000 clones, approximately 90% seen once. The chain couples TRBV28 to TRBJ2-7, with 7 positions matching TRBD2. This clonotype was sampled from a woman aged 40 to 49 who had recovered from COVID-19. Source material: PBMCs or T cells enriched from blood (not recorded which). CDR3 DNA: TGTGCCAGCAGTTTATTGGGCGGGGGCTCCTACGAGCAGTACTTC. This gives the protein CASSLLGGGSYEQYF. Variable domain in full (rest from reference TRBV28 and TRBJ2-7): DVKVTQSSRYLVKRTGEKVFLECVQDMDHENMFWYRQDPGLGLRLIYFSYDVKMKEKGDIPEGYSVSREKKERFSLILESASTNQTSMYLCASSLLGGGSYEQYFGPGTRLTVT.